What follows describes a single TCR beta chain. This clonotype turned up a few times. Its antigen specificity is not known. Base-call qualities are not available, and no considerably larger clone is one nucleotide away. Receptor amplification or capture employed 5' RACE. For sequencing, an Illumina HiSeq 2000 was employed. Template switching added a universal primer binding site, and the final cDNA carried a unique molecular identifier that allowed TCR cDNA molecules to be counted accurately. First-strand cDNA for TCR alpha and beta chains was synthesized from specific primers in the conserved constant-segment region. To control for contamination, every cDNA library was double barcoded, receiving both a SMART-Mk sample barcode and Illumina barcodes. TruSeq adapter sequences along with Illumina sample barcodes were introduced in two successive PCR steps. TCR alpha and beta cDNA libraries were sequenced on the Illumina HiSeq platform with custom primers. The study's processing was this. MiGEC processed the raw reads to extract unique molecular identifiers, while MiXCR was used to determine the CDR3 positions. Recombination models were inferred per individual with the repgenHMM and IGoR tools using an EM algorithm. Shared clonotype analysis was performed with the tcR package in R, normalizing sharing by the product of cloneset sizes. To study raw recombination free of thymic and clonal selection effects, out-of-frame nonproductive sequences were analyzed. Using fastp at Q25 and MiXCR, TCRdb reprocessed the public reads and kept productive beta chains. Entries are consolidated by CDR3 protein sequence, retaining the most common genes and DNA. The V and J calls, along with clone size, are taken from TCRdb and not from the paper's own processing. The sample table holds fewer than 900,000 distinct CDR3 sequences, of which around a sixth were seen once. The ten most abundant clones make up around 14% of the sample.

Every donor in the study was a healthy Caucasian. Three pairs of female monozygotic twins, all aged about 18 to 29 years, made up the twin cohort. Peripheral blood mononuclear cells were the source from which RNA for the TCR libraries was isolated. V loses 2 bases of germline sequence and J loses 0 bases, and the interval between the two ends is 10 bases. From the cysteine through the phenylalanine, the CDR3 covers 15 amino acids. Only the CDR3 DNA is retained, 45 bases long and in frame from the first base. CDR1 MNHEY and CDR2 SVGAGI are derived from the germline V gene. This entry is derived from a study of identical twins listed by TCRdb under 2016. Context from the whole study: The study deep-sequenced TCR alpha and beta repertoires from monozygotic twins, unrelated adults of various ages and cord blood to test whether fetal clonotypes persist. To rule out contamination, replicate twin experiments were performed at different times with different library preparation protocols. General findings and caveats noted by the study authors: Because the same donors could not be followed over many years, the conclusions relied on cross-sectional statistical analysis. Compared with coincidental sharing between unrelated individuals, out-of-frame TCR alpha sequences shared between twins showed an excess of sequences with low generation probability. Zero-insertion analyses could be partly confounded by invariant T cells such as MAIT and iNKT, although diverse VJ usage argued against such confounding for most clonotypes. In monozygotic twins, out-of-frame TCR alpha sharing was systematically underestimated by recombination models, although the models agreed with sharing between unrelated individuals. Fewer insertions were carried by abundant cord blood beta clonotypes; a weaker similar trend was observed in young adult naive repertoires, while no such trend was observed in memory repertoires. A weaker excess of twin sharing was found in beta out-of-frame sequences because the signal-to-noise ratio was lowered by fewer shared sequences.

The sample was also reused in another study, on T cells expressing NK-cell markers. Drawing on the second study: Three sorted T-cell subsets (CD3+CD56+NKG2C+, CD3+CD56+NKG2C- and CD3+CD56-NKG2C+) from under ten donors had their TCR beta-chain repertoires profiled. Of the eight sequenced donors, seven were found to be HCMV-seropositive and one was found to be HCMV-seronegative. To restrict sorting to alphabetaTCR-expressing T cells, an anti-gammadeltaTCR antibody was added in several experiments. In over 5 donors, the dominant CD3+CD56+NKG2C+ clonotypes were among the top 10 CD8+ clonotypes and accounted for about 1.0-7.5% of CD8+ T cells. Those dominant clonotypes were again the most abundant among CD3+CD56-NKG2C+ cells in a handful of donors, at about 28.3-65%. Whether the expanded NKG2C-expressing T cell clones were specific for HCMV antigens remained unclear. Randomly selected healthy volunteers, three men and five women, were used as the eight sequenced donors. To determine HCMV serostatus, a commercial ELISA kit was used to detect HCMV-specific IgG in serum. For about 6 donors, unsorted PBMC were also used to sequence bulk peripheral blood T-cell repertoires. MIGEC handled demultiplexing of the reads and grouping by UMI, while MiTCR was used to assemble and quantify clonotypes. To exclude erroneous sequences, only TCR cDNA sequences supported by at least two reads were retained. The tcR package was used for downstream repertoire analysis, and clonotypes were matched between fractions using CDR3 nucleotide sequence together with V segment. VDJmatch was used to annotate antigen specificity against VDJdb, with one amino acid substitution allowed in CDR3.

The sample was PBMCs. The chain joins TRBV6-5 to TRBJ1-1; TRBD1 is perhaps the D gene, given 5 matching bases. The clonotype originates from a woman under 30 in good health. CDR3 protein: CASSYGRGLNTEAFF. The nucleotides are TGTGCCAGCAGTTACGGGCGGGGCCTGAACACTGAAGCTTTCTTT.